This T cell receptor (beta chain) was recorded in a study of spatial heterogeneity in lung cancer (dated by TCRdb to the late 2010s). Regarding the study in general: Beta-chain transcripts were consistently detected in greater numbers than alpha-chain transcripts, which likely reflects a higher abundance of beta-chain transcripts. In the raw uncorrected reads, each unique combination of TCR and UMI appeared on average more than ten times. TCR alpha and beta repertoires were quantitatively compared across multiple tumor regions, matched nontumor lung and blood in non-small cell lung cancer. Nonsynonymous mutation counts, determined by whole-exome sequencing of tumor tissue, were related to TCR repertoire features. Both alpha and beta chains were TCR-sequenced in a few hundred tumor regions, 64 matched nontumor lung samples and roughly 54 PBMC samples obtained at surgery. Beyond this particular receptor, the publication reports: Ubiquitous expanded tumor TCRs were detected in blood more often at tumor resection than at routine follow-up. Additional single-cell paired TCR alpha and beta sequencing was considered necessary to confirm, at a functional level, the hypothesis that regional TCRs recognize regional mutations.

The library was produced with 5' RACE. Sequencing took place on a NextSeq 500. To allow correction of PCR and sequencing errors, the TCR library protocol tagged every TCR cDNA molecule with a unique molecular identifier. Per the original workflow: Decombinator tools were used for TCR identification, UMI-based error correction and CDR3 extraction. Expanded TCRs were defined as those above a frequency of 2 per 1,000, corresponding to the top 1% of the tumor frequency distribution. Each repertoire was subsampled 100 times to 5,000 TCRs, after which Renyi diversity was computed with the R vegan package. CDR3 similarity networks were built from amino acid triplet string-kernel similarity, connecting CDR3s with pairwise similarity above 0.82. TCRdb cleaned the public reads at Q25 with fastp, built clones with MiXCR and kept in-frame beta chains. Here each entry gathers all rows of one CDR3 protein and keeps the most common genes and DNA. The V and J calls were not made by the authors but by TCRdb's processing. Across this sample there are approximately 40,000 distinct CDR3 sequences, with under 7.5% seen only once. The ten largest account for about 40% of the sample.

As regards this clonotype: Its antigen is currently not known. Base qualities are not at hand, and no much larger clone is one base apart.

The germline V gene (reference sequence) supplies CDR1 SGHNT and CDR2 YYREEE. CDR3 length: 14 amino acids, cysteine to phenylalanine. Only CDR3 DNA remains: 42 bases, in frame from the first base. Relative to germline, V is 5 bases shorter and J is 2 bases shorter, with 13 bases between their ends. Interpreted using the paper, the time point label stands for: sample taken at primary tumor resection. Donors were approximately 72 patients with early-stage, untreated non-small cell lung cancer from the lung TRACERx cohort. TCR sequencing used whole RNA extracted from tumor and nontumor lung tissue, or from cryopreserved PBMC samples, without cell sorting. Only patients for whom sufficient RNA was available from at least two tumor regions were selected for TCR sequencing.

The receptor was isolated from a female donor with early-stage non-small cell lung cancer. The chain is assembled from TRBV5-4 and TRBJ1-1; TRBD1 is perhaps the D gene, given 5 matching bases. The sequenced sample was PBMCs, obtained at surgery. The CDR3 is CASRPRDLNTEAFF. The nucleotide sequence reads TGTGCCAGCAGACCCCGGGACCTCAACACTGAAGCTTTCTTT.